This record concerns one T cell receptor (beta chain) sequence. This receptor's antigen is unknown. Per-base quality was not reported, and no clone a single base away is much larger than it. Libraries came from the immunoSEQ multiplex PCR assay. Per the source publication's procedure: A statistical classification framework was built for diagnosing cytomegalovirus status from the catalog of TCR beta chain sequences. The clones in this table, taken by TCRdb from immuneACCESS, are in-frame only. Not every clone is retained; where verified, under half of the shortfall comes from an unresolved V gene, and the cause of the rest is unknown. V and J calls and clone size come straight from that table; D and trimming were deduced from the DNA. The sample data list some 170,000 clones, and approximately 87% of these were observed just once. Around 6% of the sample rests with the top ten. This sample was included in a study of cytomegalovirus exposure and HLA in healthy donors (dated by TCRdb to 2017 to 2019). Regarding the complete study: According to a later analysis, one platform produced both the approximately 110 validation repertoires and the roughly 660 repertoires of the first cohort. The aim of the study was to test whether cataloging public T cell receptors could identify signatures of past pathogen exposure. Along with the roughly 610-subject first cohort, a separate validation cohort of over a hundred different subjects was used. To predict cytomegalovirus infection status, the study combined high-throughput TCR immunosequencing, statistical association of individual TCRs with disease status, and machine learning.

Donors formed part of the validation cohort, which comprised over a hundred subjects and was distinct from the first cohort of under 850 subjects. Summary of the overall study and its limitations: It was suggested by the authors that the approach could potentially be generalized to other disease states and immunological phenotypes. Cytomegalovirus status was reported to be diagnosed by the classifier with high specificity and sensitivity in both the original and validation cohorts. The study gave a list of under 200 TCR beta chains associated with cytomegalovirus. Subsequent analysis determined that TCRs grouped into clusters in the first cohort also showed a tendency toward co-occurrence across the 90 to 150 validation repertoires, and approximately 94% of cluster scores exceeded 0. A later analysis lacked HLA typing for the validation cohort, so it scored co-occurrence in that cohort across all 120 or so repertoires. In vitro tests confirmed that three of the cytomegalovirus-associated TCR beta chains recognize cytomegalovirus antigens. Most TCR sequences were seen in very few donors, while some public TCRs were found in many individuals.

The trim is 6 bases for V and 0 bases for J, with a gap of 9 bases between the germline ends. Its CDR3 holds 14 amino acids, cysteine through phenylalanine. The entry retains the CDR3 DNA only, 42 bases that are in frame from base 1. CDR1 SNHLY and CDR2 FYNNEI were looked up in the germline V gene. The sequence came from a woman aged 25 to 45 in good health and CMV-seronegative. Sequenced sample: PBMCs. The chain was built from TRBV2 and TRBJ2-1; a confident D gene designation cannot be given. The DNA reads TGTGCCAGCAGCCGAGAGGCCTCCTACAATGAGCAGTTCTTC. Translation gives CASSREASYNEQFF.